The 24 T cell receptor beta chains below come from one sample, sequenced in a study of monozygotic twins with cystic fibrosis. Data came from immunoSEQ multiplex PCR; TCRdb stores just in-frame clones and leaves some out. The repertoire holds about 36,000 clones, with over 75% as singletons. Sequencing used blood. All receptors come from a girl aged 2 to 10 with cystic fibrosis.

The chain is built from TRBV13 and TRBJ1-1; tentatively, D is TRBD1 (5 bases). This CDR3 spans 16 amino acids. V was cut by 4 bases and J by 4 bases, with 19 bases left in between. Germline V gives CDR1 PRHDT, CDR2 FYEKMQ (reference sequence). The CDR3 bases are TGTGCCAGCAGCTCCACGGGGGAGCTCGGGGGCACTGAAGCTTTCTTT. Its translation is CASSSTGELGGTEAFF. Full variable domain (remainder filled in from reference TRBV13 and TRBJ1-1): AAGVIQSPRHLIKEKRETATLKCYPIPRHDTVYWYQQGPGQDPQFLISFYEKMQSDKGSIPDRFSAQQFSDYHSELNMSSLELGDSALYFCASSSTGELGGTEAFFGQGTRLTVV.

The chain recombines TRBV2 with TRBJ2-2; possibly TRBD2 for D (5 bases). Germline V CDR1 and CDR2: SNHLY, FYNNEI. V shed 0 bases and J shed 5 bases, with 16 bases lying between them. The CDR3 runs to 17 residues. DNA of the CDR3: TGTGCCAGCAGTGAAGCGCATGGACTCTCGTCAACCGGGGAGCTGTTTTTT. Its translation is CASSEAHGLSSTGELFF.

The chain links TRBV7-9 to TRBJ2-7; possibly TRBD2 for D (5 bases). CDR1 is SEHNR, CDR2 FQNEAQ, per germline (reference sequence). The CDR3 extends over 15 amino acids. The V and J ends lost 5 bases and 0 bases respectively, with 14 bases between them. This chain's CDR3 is CASSLDLTSSYEQYF. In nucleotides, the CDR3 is TGTGCCAGCAGCCTGGACTTAACGAGCTCCTACGAGCAGTACTTC. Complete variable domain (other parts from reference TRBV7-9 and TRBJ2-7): DTGVSQNPRHKITKRGQNVTFRCDPISEHNRLYWYRQTLGQGPEFLTYFQNEAQLEKSRLLSDRFSAERPKGSFSTLEIQRTEQGDSAMYLCASSLDLTSSYEQYFGPGTRLTVT.

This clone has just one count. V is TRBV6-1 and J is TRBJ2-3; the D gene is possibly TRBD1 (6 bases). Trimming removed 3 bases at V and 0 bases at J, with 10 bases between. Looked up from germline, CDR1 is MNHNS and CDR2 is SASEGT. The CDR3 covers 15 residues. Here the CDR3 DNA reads TGTGCCAGCAGTGACCCGGGACATAGCACAGATACGCAGTATTTT. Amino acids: CASSDPGHSTDTQYF.

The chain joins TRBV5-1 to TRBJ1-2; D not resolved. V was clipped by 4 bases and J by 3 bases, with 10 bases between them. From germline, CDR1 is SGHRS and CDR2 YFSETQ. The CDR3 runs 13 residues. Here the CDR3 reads CASSPSTDYGYTF. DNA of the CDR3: TGCGCCAGCAGCCCCTCAACAGACTATGGCTACACCTTC.

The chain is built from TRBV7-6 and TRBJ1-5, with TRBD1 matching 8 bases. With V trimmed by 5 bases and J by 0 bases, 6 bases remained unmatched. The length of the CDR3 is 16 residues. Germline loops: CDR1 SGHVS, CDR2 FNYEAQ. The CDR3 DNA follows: TGTGCCAGCAGCAGAGACAGGGGTTATAGCAATCAGCCCCAGCATTTT. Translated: CASSRDRGYSNQPQHF. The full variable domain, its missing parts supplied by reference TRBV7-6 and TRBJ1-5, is GAGVSQSPRYKVTKRGQDVALRCDPISGHVSLYWYRQALGQGPEFLTYFNYEAQQDKSGLPNDRFSAERPEGSISTLTIQRTEQRDSAMYRCASSRDRGYSNQPQHFGDGTRLSIL.

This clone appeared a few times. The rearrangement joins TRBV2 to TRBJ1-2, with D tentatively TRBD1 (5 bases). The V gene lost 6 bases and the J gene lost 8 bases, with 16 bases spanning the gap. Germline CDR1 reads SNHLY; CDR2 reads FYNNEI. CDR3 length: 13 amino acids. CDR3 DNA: TGTGCCAGCAGCGCCTCAGGGTTCCAGGGCTACACCTTC. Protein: CASSASGFQGYTF.

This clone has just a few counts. The CDR3 nucleotides read TGTGCCAGTAGTCAAGGGCCGGGGACTGAAGCTTTCTTT. This sequence encodes CASSQGPGTEAFF. The rearrangement links TRBV19 to TRBJ1-1; D gene unclear. Germline V lookup: CDR1 LNHDA, CDR2 SQIVND (reference sequence). V was shortened by 5 bases and J by 5 bases, with 12 bases between the two germline ends. The CDR3 loop spans 13 amino acids.

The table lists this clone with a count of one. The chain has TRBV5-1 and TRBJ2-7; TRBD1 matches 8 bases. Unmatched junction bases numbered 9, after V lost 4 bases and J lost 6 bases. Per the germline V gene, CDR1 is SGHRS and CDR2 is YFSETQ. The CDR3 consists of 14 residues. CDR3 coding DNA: TGCGCCAGCAGCCTACGGACAGGGAGTACCGAGCAGTACTTC. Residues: CASSLRTGSTEQYF.

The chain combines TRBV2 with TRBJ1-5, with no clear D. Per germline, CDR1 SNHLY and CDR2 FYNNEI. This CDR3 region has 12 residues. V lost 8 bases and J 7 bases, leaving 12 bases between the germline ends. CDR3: CASRGFGQPQHF. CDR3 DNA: TGTGCCAGCCGGGGATTTGGACAGCCCCAGCATTTT.

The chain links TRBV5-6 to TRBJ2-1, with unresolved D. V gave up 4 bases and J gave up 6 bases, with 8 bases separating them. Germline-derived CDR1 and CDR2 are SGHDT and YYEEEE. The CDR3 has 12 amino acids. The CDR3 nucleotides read TGTGCCAGCAGCACTCGCCGCAATGAGCAGTTCTTC. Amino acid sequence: CASSTRRNEQFF.

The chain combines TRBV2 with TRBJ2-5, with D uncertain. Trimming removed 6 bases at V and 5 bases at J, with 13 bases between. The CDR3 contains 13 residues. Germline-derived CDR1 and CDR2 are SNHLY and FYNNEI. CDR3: CASRVKGVETQYF. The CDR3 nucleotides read TGTGCCAGCAGAGTGAAGGGTGTGGAGACCCAGTACTTC.

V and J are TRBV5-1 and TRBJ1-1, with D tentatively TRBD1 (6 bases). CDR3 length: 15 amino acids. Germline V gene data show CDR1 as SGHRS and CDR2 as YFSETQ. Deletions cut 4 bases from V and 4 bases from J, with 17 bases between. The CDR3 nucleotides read TGCGCCAGCAGCGCAACAGGGAGGGGGAGCACTGAAGCTTTCTTT. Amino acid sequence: CASSATGRGSTEAFF.

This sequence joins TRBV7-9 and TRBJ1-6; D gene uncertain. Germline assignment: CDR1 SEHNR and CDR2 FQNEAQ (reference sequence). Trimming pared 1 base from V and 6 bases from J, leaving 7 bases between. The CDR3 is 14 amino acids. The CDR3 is CASSLGRGNSPLHF. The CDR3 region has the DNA TGTGCCAGCAGCTTAGGGAGAGGTAATTCACCCCTCCACTTT.

CDR3 protein: CASSLNMGGYTF. The CDR3, as DNA: TGTGCCAGCAGCTTGAATATGGGCGGCTACACCTTC. The V gene is TRBV5-4, the J gene TRBJ1-2; D is ambiguous. The CDR3 spans 12 residues. Looked up from germline, CDR1 is SGHNT and CDR2 is YYREEE (reference sequence). Trimming shortened V by 1 base and J by 8 bases, and 9 bases separated the two germline ends.

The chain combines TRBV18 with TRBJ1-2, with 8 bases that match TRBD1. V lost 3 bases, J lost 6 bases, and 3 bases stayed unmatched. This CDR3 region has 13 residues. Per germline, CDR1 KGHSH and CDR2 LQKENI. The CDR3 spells CASSPGQGHGYTF. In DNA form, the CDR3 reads TGTGCCAGCTCACCTGGACAGGGACATGGCTACACCTTC.

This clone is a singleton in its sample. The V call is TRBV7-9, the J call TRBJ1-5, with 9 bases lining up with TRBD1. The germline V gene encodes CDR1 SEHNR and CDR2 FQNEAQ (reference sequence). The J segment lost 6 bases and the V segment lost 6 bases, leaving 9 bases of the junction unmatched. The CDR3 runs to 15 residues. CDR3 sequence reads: CASSRGQGSSQPQHF. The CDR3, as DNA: TGTGCCAGCAGTCGAGGACAGGGGTCGAGTCAGCCCCAGCATTTT.

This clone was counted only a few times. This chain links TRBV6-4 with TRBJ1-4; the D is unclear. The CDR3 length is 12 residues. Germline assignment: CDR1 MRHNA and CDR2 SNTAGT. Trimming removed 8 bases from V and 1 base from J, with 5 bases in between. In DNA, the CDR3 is TGTGCCAGCTCGCGAACTAATGAAAAACTGTTTTTT. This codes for CASSRTNEKLFF.

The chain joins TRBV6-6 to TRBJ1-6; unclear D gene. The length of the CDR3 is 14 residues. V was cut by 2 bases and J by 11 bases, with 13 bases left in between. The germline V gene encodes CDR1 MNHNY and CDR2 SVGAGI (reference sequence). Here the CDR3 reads CASSYPASTTPLHF. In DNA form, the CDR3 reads TGTGCCAGCAGTTACCCGGCCTCGACAACACCCCTCCACTTT.

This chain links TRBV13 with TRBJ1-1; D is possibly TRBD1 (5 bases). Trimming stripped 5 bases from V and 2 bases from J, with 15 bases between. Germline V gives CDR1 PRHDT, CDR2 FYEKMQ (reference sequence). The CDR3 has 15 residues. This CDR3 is CASSLPGRINTEAFF. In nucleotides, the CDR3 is TGTGCCAGCAGCCTACCGGGACGGATTAACACTGAAGCTTTCTTT.

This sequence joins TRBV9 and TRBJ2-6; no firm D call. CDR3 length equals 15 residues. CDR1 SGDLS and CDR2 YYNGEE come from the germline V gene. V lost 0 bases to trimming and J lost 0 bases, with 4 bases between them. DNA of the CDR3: TGTGCCAGCAGCGTAGGGGGCTCTGGGGCCAACGTCCTGACTTTC. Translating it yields CASSVGGSGANVLTF.

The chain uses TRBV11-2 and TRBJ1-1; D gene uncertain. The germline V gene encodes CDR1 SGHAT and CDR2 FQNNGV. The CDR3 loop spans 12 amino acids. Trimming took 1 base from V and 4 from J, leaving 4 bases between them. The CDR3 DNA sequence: TGTGCCAGCAGCTTAGGTACCACTGAAGCTTTCTTT. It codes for CASSLGTTEAFF.

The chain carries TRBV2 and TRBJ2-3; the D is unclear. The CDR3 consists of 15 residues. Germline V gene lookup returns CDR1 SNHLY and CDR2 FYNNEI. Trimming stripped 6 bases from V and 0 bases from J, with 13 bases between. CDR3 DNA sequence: TGTGCCAGCAGAACAGACACCCTAAGCACAGATACGCAGTATTTT. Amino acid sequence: CASRTDTLSTDTQYF.

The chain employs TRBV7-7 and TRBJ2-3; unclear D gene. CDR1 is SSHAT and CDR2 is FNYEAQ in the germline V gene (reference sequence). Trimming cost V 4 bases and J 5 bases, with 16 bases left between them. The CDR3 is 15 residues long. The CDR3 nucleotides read TGTGCCAGCAGCTCCCCCCCATATTTAGGAGATACGCAGTATTTT. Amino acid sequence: CASSSPPYLGDTQYF.